Presented here are 4 T cell receptor beta chains from one specimen sequenced in a study of T-cell reconstitution after alpha-beta-depleted transplantation in children. Researchers prepared the TCRbeta library using unique molecular identifiers, the study reports. Using its own MiXCR run on the PCR reads, TCRdb lists one record per CDR3 protein. The sample records about 580,000 distinct CDR3 sequences, under 25% being singletons. The sample consisted of PBMCs, mostly from graft donor cells, taken 360 days after TCRalphabeta/CD19-depleted stem cell transplant. These receptors all stem from a boy less than two years old who had a stem cell transplant for acute myeloid leukemia, so the T cells may come from the graft donor.

The chain couples TRBV7-2 to TRBJ2-1, with 15 nucleotides matching TRBD2. The CDR3 length is 17 residues. Trimming removed 5 bases from V and 4 bases from J; junction bases left unmatched: 6. CDR1 and CDR2 from the germline V gene are SGHTA and FQGNSA. CDR3 loop: CASSRRTSGGAYNEQFF. The CDR3 DNA reads TGTGCCAGCAGCCGACGGACTAGCGGGGGGGCTTACAATGAGCAGTTCTTC.

This clonotype was picked up a small number of times. J is TRBJ2-4 and V is TRBV7-2; TRBD2 matches 7 bases. Germline CDR1 is SGHTA and CDR2 is FQGNSA. J gave up 5 bases and V 6 bases, and 7 bases lay outside the gene matches. The CDR3 consists of 14 residues. The CDR3 reads CASRFQSGENIQYF. For the CDR3, the DNA is TGTGCCAGCAGGTTTCAGAGCGGGGAAAACATTCAGTACTTC.

This clonotype was recorded a few times. Sequence at one end of the junction differs from germline and may be a read error. CDR3 DNA sequence: TGTGCCAGCAGAGGAGGCAGGGACGGAGCTCTCAGCCCCTCCTTC. Amino acid sequence: CASRGGRDGALSPSF. This chain connects TRBV6-2 or TRBV6-3 to TRBJ1-2, with D possibly matching TRBD1 (5 bases). Germline CDR1 MNHEY, CDR2 SVGEGT. This CDR3 is 15 amino acids long.

CDR3: CASGPRASDTQYF. DNA of the CDR3: TGTGCCAGCGGGCCCCGCGCGTCAGATACGCAGTATTTT. The V call is TRBV6-1, the J call TRBJ2-3, with D uncertain. Germline V gene sequence: CDR1 MNHNS, CDR2 SASEGT. Trimming took off 8 bases at V and 4 bases at J, with 13 bases between the two ends. The CDR3 has 13 amino acids.